A selection of T cell receptor beta chains follows, all from one sample in a study of post-analysis software for immune sequencing data. TCRdb independently ran MiXCR on the PCR reads; one entry per CDR3 protein. The data show approximately 730,000 distinct CDR3 sequences, with less than 35% seen just once and roughly 0.54% held by the top ten. Sequencing was performed on blood. These receptors were collected from a girl aged 10-17 years with multiple sclerosis. Both conserved end residues are part of each CDR3. The D gene is left open where the match is weak. Rows give clone size only sometimes, using once, few, many, or a class for an expanded clone.

CDR3aa | CDR3nt | j_gene | len | abundance | d_gene | v_gene
CATSEINRVDNYGYTF | TGTGCCACCAGCGAAATAAACAGGGTGGATAACTATGGCTACACCTTC | TRBJ1-2 | 16 | few | NA | TRBV15
CASSEYIGTPGRIDTQYF | TGTGCCAGCAGTGAATATATAGGGACCCCCGGACGGATAGATACGCAGTATTTT | TRBJ2-3 | 18 | NA | NA | TRBV25-1
CSATRGARNIQYF | TGCAGTGCAACGCGGGGGGCCAGAAACATTCAGTACTTC | TRBJ2-4 | 13 | few | TRBD2 | TRBV20-1
CASSHPLGAGTYNEQFF | TGTGCCAGCAGCCACCCCTTGGGAGCGGGGACCTACAATGAGCAGTTCTTC | TRBJ2-1 | 17 | few | TRBD2 | TRBV3-1
CASSLLAPSEQETQYF | TGTGCCAGCAGTTTACTCGCGCCTAGCGAACAAGAGACCCAGTACTTC | TRBJ2-5 | 16 | few | NA | TRBV28
CASSLGLATSYEQYF | TGTGCCAGCAGCTTGGGGCTAGCGACCTCCTACGAGCAGTACTTC | TRBJ2-7 | 15 | NA | NA | TRBV5-5
CSVEWTGLSSYEQYF | TGCAGCGTTGAGTGGACAGGCCTAAGCTCCTACGAGCAGTACTTC | TRBJ2-7 | 15 | NA | TRBD1 | TRBV29-1
CATARDRIADTQYF | TGTGCCACGGCGAGGGACAGGATCGCAGATACGCAGTATTTT | TRBJ2-3 | 14 | NA | TRBD1 | TRBV10-3
CASSYLQGHGYTF | TGTGCCAGCAGTTACTTACAGGGTCACGGCTACACCTTC | TRBJ1-2 | 13 | NA | NA | TRBV6-5
CASSAGTGLGVRYF | TGTGCCAGCAGTGCCGGGACAGGTCTAGGAGTTCGGTACTTC | TRBJ2-5 | 14 | NA | TRBD1 | TRBV27
CASSPSRAADTQYF | TGTGCCAGCAGTCCTTCTAGGGCGGCAGATACGCAGTATTTT | TRBJ2-3 | 14 | few | NA | TRBV6-4
CANSLKPRGSGRPDTQYF | TGTGCCAACAGCTTAAAGCCTCGAGGTAGCGGGAGGCCAGATACGCAGTATTTT | TRBJ2-3 | 18 | NA | TRBD2 | TRBV7-9
CASSEYAGQGIYNEQFF | TGTGCCAGCAGCGAATACGCAGGACAGGGGATTTACAATGAGCAGTTCTTC | TRBJ2-1 | 17 | NA | TRBD1 | TRBV7-9
CASSLEQEGNTEAFF | TGCGCCAGCAGCTTGGAACAGGAGGGAAACACTGAAGCTTTCTTT | TRBJ1-1 | 15 | NA | NA | TRBV5-1
CASSHLRDRGRKEETQYF | TGCGCCAGCAGCCATCTCCGGGACAGGGGGCGGAAAGAAGAGACCCAGTACTTC | TRBJ2-5 | 18 | NA | TRBD1 | TRBV4-3
CASSVGSTGTFVSPLHF | TGTGCCAGCAGTGTAGGCTCGACAGGGACATTCGTTTCACCCCTCCACTTT | TRBJ1-6 | 17 | NA | TRBD1 | TRBV6-1
CASSGAGDKQYF | TGCGCCAGCAGTGGGGCTGGGGACAAGCAGTACTTC | TRBJ2-7 | 12 | NA | NA | TRBV10-2
CSVGQPDSPLHF | TGCAGCGTGGGACAGCCCGATTCACCCCTCCACTTT | TRBJ1-6 | 12 | NA | TRBD1 | TRBV20-1
CSVSTSGSNSEQFF | TGCAGCGTTTCAACTAGCGGGAGTAACAGTGAGCAGTTCTTC | TRBJ2-1 | 14 | NA | TRBD2 | TRBV29-1
CAGRREGGVINEQFF | TGTGCCGGACGGCGCGAGGGTGGGGTAATCAATGAGCAGTTCTTC | TRBJ2-1 | 15 | few | NA | TRBV6-1
CASSAQGGSNQPQHF | TGTGCCAGCAGCGCACAGGGGGGTAGCAATCAGCCCCAGCATTTT | TRBJ1-5 | 15 | few | TRBD1 | TRBV5-5
CSVVRTSGLETQYF | TGCAGCGTTGTAAGGACTAGCGGGTTAGAGACCCAGTACTTC | TRBJ2-5 | 14 | NA | TRBD2 | TRBV29-1
CASSLIWGSSYEQYF | TGTGCCAGCAGCTTAATTTGGGGGAGCTCCTACGAGCAGTACTTC | TRBJ2-7 | 15 | NA | NA | TRBV7-2
CASSQDPGEPDTQYF | TGCGCCAGCAGCCAAGACCCAGGGGAGCCAGATACGCAGTATTTT | TRBJ2-3 | 15 | NA | NA | TRBV4-3
CASSLGHTTDTQYF | TGCGCCAGCAGCCTGGGACACACCACAGATACGCAGTATTTT | TRBJ2-3 | 14 | few | NA | TRBV5-1
CASSQGRVDYEQYF | TGTGCCAGCAGCCAAGGTAGGGTGGACTACGAGCAGTACTTC | TRBJ2-7 | 14 | NA | NA | TRBV3-1
CTSSLNTNSDVETQYF | TGTACCAGCAGCTTGAATACCAATAGTGACGTGGAGACCCAGTACTTC | TRBJ2-5 | 16 | NA | NA | TRBV5-6
CASSLAASGASSYNEQFF | TGTGCCAGCAGCCTAGCAGCTAGCGGGGCAAGCTCCTACAATGAGCAGTTCTTC | TRBJ2-1 | 18 | NA | TRBD2 | TRBV7-2
CSVEAAGNEQYF | TGCAGCGTTGAGGCCGCTGGCAACGAGCAGTACTTC | TRBJ2-7 | 12 | NA | NA | TRBV29-1
CASSLYSGGTTDTQYF | TGTGCCAGCAGTTTGTATTCTGGGGGGACCACGGATACGCAGTATTTT | TRBJ2-3 | 16 | NA | NA | TRBV7-8
CASRVTSGSYEQYF | TGCGCCAGCAGAGTCACCTCGGGATCCTACGAGCAGTACTTC | TRBJ2-7 | 14 | few | NA | TRBV5-1
CASSVVGGTDTQYF | TGTGCCAGCAGCGTAGTGGGAGGGACAGATACGCAGTATTTT | TRBJ2-3 | 14 | few | TRBD2 | TRBV9
CSVFTSTEAFF | TGCAGCGTTTTCACTAGCACTGAAGCTTTCTTT | TRBJ1-1 | 11 | NA | NA | TRBV29-1
CASSLWASYEQYF | TGTGCCAGCAGCTTATGGGCGAGCTACGAGCAGTACTTC | TRBJ2-7 | 13 | few | NA | TRBV5-1
CASRTAGQSSYEQYF | TGTGCCAGCAGAACTGCGGGACAGAGCTCCTACGAGCAGTACTTC | TRBJ2-7 | 15 | few | NA | TRBV28
CASSVRDGYTYEQYF | TGTGCCAGCAGTGTACGGGACGGATACACCTACGAGCAGTACTTC | TRBJ2-7 | 15 | NA | NA | TRBV6-1
CASSVSGVADTQYF | TGTGCCAGCAGTGTTAGCGGGGTTGCAGATACGCAGTATTTT | TRBJ2-3 | 14 | NA | TRBD2 | TRBV6-4
CASSSGPPEQFF | TGTGCCAGCAGCTCGGGGCCGCCTGAGCAGTTCTTC | TRBJ2-1 | 12 | NA | NA | TRBV7-9
CASSPSMNTKAFF | TGTGCCAGCAGCCCGAGCATGAACACTAAAGCTTTCTTT | TRBJ1-1 | 13 | NA | NA | TRBV14
CASSLVGSRGLAGAYEQYF | TGTGCCAGCAGCTTAGTCGGATCCCGTGGACTAGCGGGAGCCTACGAGCAGTACTTC | TRBJ2-7 | 19 | NA | TRBD2 | TRBV7-6
CSASSAPSNQPQHF | TGCAGTGCTAGTTCGGCCCCGAGCAATCAGCCCCAGCATTTT | TRBJ1-5 | 14 | NA | NA | TRBV20-1
CASSLRVAGGPGNEQFF | TGCGCCAGCAGCTTAAGGGTGGCGGGAGGGCCTGGTAATGAGCAGTTCTTC | TRBJ2-1 | 17 | few | TRBD2 | TRBV5-1
CASKGVGSSGRNFDTQYF | TGTGCCAGCAAGGGGGTTGGTTCTAGCGGGAGAAATTTTGATACGCAGTATTTT | TRBJ2-3 | 18 | NA | TRBD2 | TRBV11-2
CASSRAGDTEAFF | TGTGCCAGCAGCCGCGCCGGGGACACTGAAGCTTTCTTT | TRBJ1-1 | 13 | NA | NA | TRBV3-1
CASESASTDTQYF | TGTGCCAGTGAGAGTGCGAGCACAGATACGCAGTATTTT | TRBJ2-3 | 13 | NA | NA | TRBV12-3/TRBV12-4
CASSLVGENLYNEQFF | TGTGCCAGCAGCTTAGTAGGCGAGAACCTTTATAATGAGCAGTTCTTC | TRBJ2-1 | 16 | few | NA | TRBV7-9
CSAGTAAYERGLFF | TGCAGCGCCGGGACCGCGGCATACGAACGGGGACTGTTTTTT | TRBJ1-4 | 14 | few | NA | TRBV29-1
CASSEGVTVGTEAFF | TGCGCCAGCAGCGAAGGGGTAACGGTAGGGACTGAAGCTTTCTTT | TRBJ1-1 | 15 | few | NA | TRBV4-1
CASSPHSKTQSYEQYF | TGTGCCAGCAGCCCCCATTCAAAGACTCAATCCTACGAGCAGTACTTC | TRBJ2-7 | 16 | few | NA | TRBV6-5
CSARISSGAAGDTQYF | TGCAGTGCAAGGATCTCTAGCGGGGCGGCCGGGGATACGCAGTATTTT | TRBJ2-3 | 16 | few | TRBD2 | TRBV20-1
CSAGSTTRRQETQYF | TGCAGTGCTGGGTCCACCACACGGAGACAAGAGACCCAGTACTTC | TRBJ2-5 | 15 | NA | NA | TRBV20-1
CASSLVSPGLSYEQYF | TGCGCCAGCAGCTTGGTTTCCCCAGGACTGTCCTACGAGCAGTACTTC | TRBJ2-7 | 16 | NA | NA | TRBV5-1
CASSFVNRALTDTQYF | TGCGCCAGCAGCTTCGTAAACCGGGCCCTTACAGATACGCAGTATTTT | TRBJ2-3 | 16 | few | NA | TRBV5-1
CASRPEGTSVTQYF | TGTGCCAGCAGACCCGAGGGGACTAGCGTGACTCAGTACTTC | TRBJ2-5 | 14 | NA | TRBD2 | TRBV7-2
CSGDSGQTQETQYF | TGCAGCGGGGATAGCGGGCAGACCCAAGAGACCCAGTACTTC | TRBJ2-5 | 14 | many | TRBD2 | TRBV29-1
CASSITGRRSFYNEQFF | TGTGCCAGCAGCATAACGGGACGTCGGAGCTTCTACAATGAGCAGTTCTTC | TRBJ2-1 | 17 | NA | NA | TRBV7-9
CSVGRTTYGCTF | TGCAGCGTTGGGAGGACAACCTATGGCTGCACCTTC | TRBJ1-2 | 12 | once | NA | TRBV29-1